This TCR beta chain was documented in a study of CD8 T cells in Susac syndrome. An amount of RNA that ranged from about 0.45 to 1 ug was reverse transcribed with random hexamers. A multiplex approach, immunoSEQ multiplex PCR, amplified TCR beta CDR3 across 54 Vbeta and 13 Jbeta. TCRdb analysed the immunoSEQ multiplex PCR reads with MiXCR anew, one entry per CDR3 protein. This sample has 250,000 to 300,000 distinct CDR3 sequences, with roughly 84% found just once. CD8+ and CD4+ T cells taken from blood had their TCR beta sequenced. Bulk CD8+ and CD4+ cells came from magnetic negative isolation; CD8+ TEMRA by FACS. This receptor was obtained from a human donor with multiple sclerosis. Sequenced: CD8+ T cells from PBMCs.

This chain's CDR3 is CASSFGPAGTTSGYTF. The DNA for the CDR3 is TGTGCCAGCAGCTTTGGCCCAGCCGGGACCACTTCAGGCTACACCTTC. The chain joins TRBV5-6 to TRBJ1-2, with D possibly matching TRBD1 (5 bases). Trimming took off 2 bases at V and 8 bases at J, with 22 bases between the two ends. This CDR3 is built from 16 residues. CDR1 is SGHDT and CDR2 is YYEEEE in the germline V gene.